This T cell receptor (beta chain) was documented in a study of cytomegalovirus exposure and HLA in healthy donors. Researchers ran the PCR with 60 Vbeta and 13 Jbeta primers. Repertoires were generated with immunoSEQ multiplex PCR, while TCRdb's copy carries only in-frame clones and drops some. There are about 150,000 clones in the sample; around four fifths occur only once, and approximately 4.3% lies in the top ten. The source of this sequence is a man under 40 in good health. The sequencing sample was made of PBMCs.

Here the CDR3 reads CASSSTSGTAGQYF. In nucleotides, the CDR3 is TGTGCCAGCAGTTCGACTAGCGGCACGGCAGGGCAGTACTTC. The chain employs TRBV27 and TRBJ2-7; 9 nucleotides agree with TRBD2. After removal of 4 bases from V and 9 bases from J, the junction contained 10 bases not matched to a gene. Germline V gene data show CDR1 as MNHEY and CDR2 as SMNVEV (reference sequence). The CDR3 length is 14 residues.